Listed here are 24 T cell receptor beta chains from one sample, sequenced in a study of control samples from healthy donors and cancer patients. Data came from immunoSEQ multiplex PCR; TCRdb stores just in-frame clones and leaves some out. The data contain over 100,000 clones, about nine tenths of them seen just once; the ten biggest clones take up roughly 3.3%. Source material: blood. The receptors come from a man aged 35-49 years in good health.

J is TRBJ1-4 and V is TRBV15; D is perhaps TRBD1 (5 bases). The V end was cut by 5 bases, the J end by 7 bases, with 17 bases between. Germline V CDR1 and CDR2: LNHNV, YYDKDF (reference sequence). The CDR3 totals 15 residues. The CDR3 sequence is CATSSLGRRGEKLFF. CDR3 DNA sequence: TGTGCCACCAGCTCGTTGGGACGGAGGGGTGAAAAACTGTTTTTT.

The chain recombines TRBV27 with TRBJ2-1, with TRBD2 matching 8 bases. The CDR3 contains 15 residues. Per the germline V gene, CDR1 is MNHEY and CDR2 is SMNVEV (reference sequence). V shed 3 bases and J 7 bases; nucleotides not matched to a gene: 8. As DNA, the CDR3 is TGTGCCAGCAGTTTCTCCAGCGGGGGAATGAATGAGCAGTTCTTC. This translates into CASSFSSGGMNEQFF.

The chain carries TRBV12-3 or TRBV12-4 and TRBJ2-7; the D gene is possibly TRBD2 (7 bases). The V gene lost 10 bases and the J gene lost 5 bases, with 18 bases spanning the gap. This CDR3 is built from 13 residues. The CDR3 spells CATSKGGADEQYF. The CDR3 coding sequence is TGTGCCACCTCAAAGGGGGGGGCCGACGAGCAGTACTTC.

For the CDR3, the DNA is TGTGCCAGCAGCTTAGTATCGGGATCCGATGGCTACACCTTC. It specifies CASSLVSGSDGYTF. The chain combines TRBV11-3 with TRBJ1-2; D is unclear. This CDR3 has 14 residues. V was cut by 1 base and J by 6 bases, with 12 bases left in between. Germline lookup yields CDR1 SGHNT and CDR2 YENEEA. The full variable domain, its missing parts supplied by reference TRBV11-3 and TRBJ1-2, is EAGVVQSPRYKIIEKKQPVAFWCNPISGHNTLYWYLQNLGQGPELLIRYENEEAVDDSQLPKDRFSAERLKGVDSTLKIQPAELGDSAVYLCASSLVSGSDGYTFGSGTRLTVV.

CDR3 sequence (DNA): TGTGCCAGCAGTGAAATACTGGGACAGGGGGGTAACTATGGCTACACCTTC. Translating it yields CASSEILGQGGNYGYTF. The chain employs TRBV6-1 and TRBJ1-2; 11 nucleotides line up with TRBD1. Per germline, CDR1 MNHNS and CDR2 SASEGT. Unmatched junction bases numbered 6, after V lost 2 bases and J lost 1 base. The CDR3 runs 17 residues.

This chain links TRBV2 with TRBJ2-7; 9 nucleotides match TRBD1. Germline V gene lookup returns CDR1 SNHLY and CDR2 FYNNEI. The CDR3 runs to 15 residues. J gave up 7 bases and V 4 bases, and 11 bases lay outside the gene matches. The CDR3 nucleotides are TGTGCCAGCAGTGCGGACAGGGGAGGGTATAAGGAGCAGTACTTC. It encodes CASSADRGGYKEQYF.

The chain employs TRBV18 and TRBJ2-7, with D perhaps matching TRBD2 (5 bases). CDR3 length: 13 residues. V was clipped by 3 bases and J by 5 bases, with 11 bases between them. Germline V gives CDR1 KGHSH, CDR2 LQKENI. The CDR3 region is CASSPRTGDEQYF. DNA for the CDR3: TGTGCCAGCTCACCTAGGACTGGAGACGAGCAGTACTTC.

This clone has just one count. The chain couples TRBV10-1 to TRBJ1-4; a possible D gene is TRBD1 (5 bases). The V end was cut by 5 bases, the J end by 4 bases, with 14 bases between. The CDR3 length is 15 residues. Germline-derived CDR1 and CDR2 are WNHNN and SYGVQD (reference sequence). Here the CDR3 DNA reads TGCGCCAGCAGTAACCTGACAGAAATTAATGAAAAACTGTTTTTT. Translating it yields CASSNLTEINEKLFF.

This chain joins TRBV12-3 or TRBV12-4 and TRBJ2-3; D not resolved. Trimming took 6 bases from V and 7 from J, leaving 11 bases between them. This CDR3 has 12 amino acids. CDR3 nucleotides: TGTGCCAGCAGCTTACAGTGGAATACGCAGTATTTT. Translating it yields CASSLQWNTQYF.

This chain connects TRBV7-9 to TRBJ1-4; D call uncertain. Per germline, CDR1 SEHNR and CDR2 FQNEAQ (reference sequence). V was clipped by 1 base and J by 5 bases, with 8 bases between them. The CDR3 is 14 amino acids. The DNA of the CDR3 is TGTGCCAGCAGCTTAGGTAGCAGAAATGAAAAACTGTTTTTT. This translates into CASSLGSRNEKLFF.

The sample holds a few counts of this clone. The gene calls are TRBV7-2 and TRBJ2-1; 12 bases fit TRBD2. Trimming cost V 4 bases and J 3 bases; bases outside gene matches: 1. Germline V CDR1 and CDR2: SGHTA, FQGNSA. This CDR3 has 15 residues. In nucleotides, the CDR3 is TGTGCCAGCAGCTCGACTAGCGGGGGCTACAATGAGCAGTTCTTC. It encodes CASSSTSGGYNEQFF.

The chain uses TRBV18 and TRBJ1-1, with D tentatively TRBD1 (6 bases). The CDR3 has 13 residues. V dropped 4 bases and J dropped 5 bases, with 11 bases sitting between them. Germline loops: CDR1 KGHSH, CDR2 LQKENI. Written as DNA, the CDR3 is TGTGCCAGCTCACTAAAAGGGGGGACTGAAGCTTTCTTT. Residues: CASSLKGGTEAFF.

The V and J genes are TRBV5-5 and TRBJ2-7; no reliable D call. Germline V gene sequence: CDR1 SGHKS, CDR2 YYEKEE (reference sequence). This CDR3 comprises 13 residues. Between the trimmed V and J ends, which lost 1 base and 2 bases, there was a span of 7 bases. CDR3 loop: CASSLRPAYEQYF. The DNA of the CDR3 is TGTGCCAGCAGCTTGCGACCGGCCTACGAGCAGTACTTC.

This chain uses TRBV19 with TRBJ2-2; D remains ambiguous. With 4 bases removed from V and 4 bases from J, the gap between germline ends came to 13 bases. From germline, CDR1 is LNHDA and CDR2 SQIVND (reference sequence). The CDR3 consists of 15 residues. The CDR3 sequence is CASSTPTRPTGELFF. In DNA, the CDR3 is TGTGCCAGTAGTACCCCGACCAGACCCACCGGGGAGCTGTTTTTT.

The chain has TRBV14 and TRBJ1-6, with D unresolved. This CDR3 region has 14 residues. Trimming took 0 bases from V and 9 from J, leaving 9 bases between them. The germline CDR1 and CDR2 sequences are SGHDN and FVKESK. CDR3 amino acids: CASSQEAKGSPLHF. The CDR3 DNA is TGTGCCAGCAGCCAAGAGGCGAAGGGTTCACCCCTCCACTTT.

CDR3: CASSYLGPGNTGELFF. Written as DNA, the CDR3 is TGCGCCAGCAGCTACCTAGGCCCTGGGAACACCGGGGAGCTGTTTTTT. This sequence joins TRBV5-1 and TRBJ2-2; no reliable D call. Trimming removed 3 bases from V and 1 base from J, with 13 bases in between. This CDR3 has 16 amino acids. Germline V gene data show CDR1 as SGHRS and CDR2 as YFSETQ.

The CDR3 protein is CASRRQGADTQYF. In DNA, the CDR3 is TGTGCCAGCAGAAGACAGGGCGCAGATACGCAGTATTTT. V is TRBV28 and J is TRBJ2-3; 7 bases align to TRBD1. V lost 6 bases to trimming and J lost 4 bases; unmatched junction nucleotides: 4. The germline gives CDR1 MDHEN, CDR2 SYDVKM. The CDR3 runs to 13 residues.

In its sample, this clone was seen once. This chain uses TRBV19 with TRBJ2-1; the D is unclear. The CDR3 covers 15 residues. Trimming removed 3 bases at V and 2 bases at J, with 11 bases between. Germline CDR1 and CDR2: LNHDA and SQIVND (reference sequence). The CDR3 here is CASSIVGVTYNEQFF. The CDR3 bases are TGTGCCAGTAGTATCGTAGGTGTCACCTACAATGAGCAGTTCTTC.

V is TRBV5-1 and J is TRBJ1-4; a weak D match, TRBD1 (6 bases). V was clipped by 4 bases and J by 2 bases, with 12 bases between them. The germline V gene has CDR1 SGHRS and CDR2 YFSETQ. The CDR3 has 15 amino acids. In DNA, the CDR3 is TGCGCCAGCAGCCTACAGGGTGCGACTAATGAAAAACTGTTTTTT. Translated: CASSLQGATNEKLFF. The full variable domain, in which reference TRBV5-1 and TRBJ1-4 provide the parts outside the CDR3, is KAGVTQTPRYLIKTRGQQVTLSCSPISGHRSVSWYQQTPGQGLQFLFEYFSETQRNKGNFPGRFSGRQFSNSRSEMNVSTLELGDSALYLCASSLQGATNEKLFFGSGTQLSVL.

The V and J genes are TRBV7-2 and TRBJ1-1, with no clear D. There are 13 residues in the CDR3. Trimming took 5 bases from V and 1 from J, leaving 8 bases between them. Germline lookup yields CDR1 SGHTA and CDR2 FQGNSA. The CDR3 sequence is CASSLTQNTEAFF. Written as DNA, the CDR3 is TGTGCCAGCAGCCTAACCCAGAACACTGAAGCTTTCTTT.

This chain links TRBV30 with TRBJ2-7; 10 nucleotides agree with TRBD2. The CDR3 runs to 14 residues. V shed 2 bases, J shed 3 bases, and the junction held 4 bases outside the gene matches. Germline loops: CDR1 GTSNPN, CDR2 SVGIG (reference sequence). The CDR3 nucleotides read TGTGCCTGGAGTATCACTAGCGGGAACTACGAGCAGTACTTC. Translating it yields CAWSITSGNYEQYF.

A few counts support this clone. V usage is TRBV28 and J usage is TRBJ1-4; perhaps TRBD1 as D (5 bases). Germline-derived CDR1 and CDR2 are MDHEN and SYDVKM. V dropped 2 bases and J dropped 7 bases, with 14 bases sitting between them. The CDR3 is 15 amino acids. The CDR3 loop is CASSLLGPNSEKLFF. CDR3 sequence (DNA): TGTGCCAGCAGTTTACTGGGACCGAACTCTGAAAAACTGTTTTTT.

This chain uses TRBV15 with TRBJ2-1, with D perhaps matching TRBD1 (6 bases). The CDR3 is 16 amino acids. CDR1 LNHNV and CDR2 YYDKDF come from the germline V gene (reference sequence). V was shortened by 5 bases and J by 2 bases, with 16 bases between the two germline ends. The CDR3 DNA reads TGTGCCACCAGCGGCCAACAGGGAAGCCCCTACAATGAGCAGTTCTTC. Translating it yields CATSGQQGSPYNEQFF.

The chain employs TRBV4-2 and TRBJ1-2; 8 nucleotides align to TRBD1. Germline loops: CDR1 LGHNA, CDR2 YNFKEQ. This CDR3 is 16 amino acids long. The J segment lost 4 bases and the V segment lost 0 bases, leaving 7 bases of the junction unmatched. The CDR3 is CASSQEDRAILYGYTF. The CDR3 nucleotides are TGTGCCAGCAGCCAAGAGGACAGGGCCATCCTCTATGGCTACACCTTC.